The clone carrying this T cell receptor (beta chain) appeared many times. The data derive from a study of identical twins. The CDR3 runs to 13 residues. Germline V gene lookup returns CDR1 SGHDT and CDR2 YYEEEE. Deletions cut 5 bases from V and 5 bases from J, with 13 bases between. A universal primer site was incorporated via template switching, and the cDNA contained unique molecular identifiers. TCRdb recomputed calls from the 5' RACE reads with MiXCR, one row per CDR3 protein. The repertoire holds about 280,000 distinct CDR3 sequences, with about 8.1% as singletons. The same sample was also used in a study of yellow fever vaccine responses in identical twins.

Sequencing was carried out using memory (CD45RO+) T cells sorted from blood. This TCR was sampled from a woman in her late teens or twenties in good health. This chain joins TRBV5-6 and TRBJ1-2; D is undetermined. CDR3 coding DNA: TGTGCCAGCAGGAGAGTCAGTCTTTATGGCTACACCTTC. The encoded protein is CASRRVSLYGYTF.